Listed here is a single TCR beta chain. Time point described: newly diagnosed GD, antithyroid drugs for less than 3 months. Researchers made the TCR library from RNA that was extracted from PBMCs. Those enrolled as patients came out of an endocrinology department in Xi'an, China. These data originate in a study of regulatory T cells in long-lasting Graves disease. CDR1 is SGHTA and CDR2 is FQGNSA in the germline V gene. The CDR3 is made up of 15 amino acids. The junction had 7 bases not matched to a gene; V was cut back by 4 bases and J by 8 bases. Building the TCR beta libraries relied on iRepertoire HTBI primers, and CDR3 regions underwent Arm-PCR. Study processing details: Sample data revealed approximately 62 TRBV and over twelve TRBJ segments. TCRdb called the multiplex PCR reads again in MiXCR, with one record for every CDR3 protein. The V and J calls reflect TCRdb's pipeline rather than the authors' work. The data show some 560,000 distinct CDR3 sequences, approximately 16% seen once.

The data were also submitted as part of a second study, on T cells in Graves' hyperthyroidism and ophthalmopathy.

This sequence joins TRBV7-2 and TRBJ1-6, with 8 bases matching TRBD1. The sequence came from a woman aged 35 to 60 with Graves disease. The source was peripheral blood mononuclear cells (PBMCs), collected at new diagnosis, from a patient treated with antithyroid drugs. The CDR3 DNA reads as TGTGCCAGCAGCTACAATTCACAGGGGGATTCACCCCTCCACTTT. Translating it yields CASSYNSQGDSPLHF. Filled out from reference TRBV7-2 and TRBJ1-6, the complete variable domain reads GAGVSQSPSNKVTEKGKDVELRCDPISGHTALYWYRQSLGQGLEFLIYFQGNSAPDKSGLPSDRFSAERTGGSVSTLTIQRTQQEDSAVYLCASSYNSQGDSPLHFGNGTRLTVT.